This TCR beta chain stems from a study of blood T cell repertoires in COVID-19. Background on the study: T cells, B-cell-depleted T cells, or PBMCs supplied cDNA or gDNA.

The protocol was immunoSEQ multiplex PCR, while the TCRdb copy is restricted to in-frame clones and leaves out a portion. Counted here are 150,000 to 200,000 clones, roughly 81% occurring once; the ten biggest clones make up 5.4%. Between the trimmed V and J ends, which lost 2 bases and 4 bases, there was a span of 6 bases. The germline V gene has CDR1 SGHTA and CDR2 FQGTGA. The CDR3 length is 13 residues. The chain combines TRBV7-3 with TRBJ2-1; D not certain. The origin of this receptor is a woman between 50 and 59 years old with COVID-19, enrolled during active disease. Sequenced sample: peripheral blood. CDR3 protein: CASSLSQYNEQFF. The DNA for the CDR3 is TGTGCCAGCAGCTTATCACAGTACAATGAGCAGTTCTTC. The whole variable domain, filled in from reference TRBV7-3 and TRBJ2-1, reads GAGVSQTPSNKVTEKGKYVELRCDPISGHTALYWYRQSLGQGPEFLIYFQGTGAADDSGLPNDRFFAVRPEGSVSTLKIQRTERGDSAVYLCASSLSQYNEQFFGPGTRLTVL.